Below, one T cell receptor (beta chain) is given with its context. This CDR3 is 19 amino acids long. CDR1 is SGHDT and CDR2 is YYEEEE in the germline V gene. V lost 0 bases to trimming and J lost 2 bases; unmatched junction nucleotides: 7. Sequenced by immunoSEQ multiplex PCR; TCRdb stores in-frame clones only, minus some. The sample comprises about 400,000 clones, roughly 94% of which are singletons, and 0.015% to 0.025% rests with the top ten. These data come from a study of shared T cell receptors in the human thymus. V and J are TRBV5-6 and TRBJ2-6; 11 bases map to TRBD1. The specimen was thymocytes. This TCR derives from a human donor. The CDR3 DNA reads TGTGCCAGCAGCTTGGCCAAAGGACAGGGGGCGACTGGGGCCAACGTCCTGACTTTC. Residues: CASSLAKGQGATGANVLTF.